The 5 T cell receptor beta chains presented below share a single source sample, sequenced in a study of monozygotic twins with inflammatory bowel disease. TCRdb re-called the 5' RACE reads; every CDR3 protein appears as one record, without DNA. This sample's table has 300,000 to 400,000 distinct CDR3 sequences. Sequencing used blood. These receptor sequences come from a human donor with ulcerative colitis or Crohn's disease, or a healthy co-twin of an affected twin (not recorded which).

The chain uses TRBV5-1 and TRBJ2-5; without DNA, the TCRdb call of TRBD2 cannot be checked. CDR3 length: 18 amino acids. From germline, CDR1 is SGHRS and CDR2 YFSETQ. CDR3 sequence reads: CASSLSRLAGTLIKTQYF.

V usage is TRBV5-1 and J usage is TRBJ2-6; with no DNA, the TCRdb D assignment of TRBD1 cannot be verified. The CDR3 loop spans 20 amino acids. Per germline, CDR1 SGHRS and CDR2 YFSETQ. The CDR3 protein is CASTHFGGDRGPAGANVLTF.

The chain combines TRBV29-1 with TRBJ1-2; as DNA is missing, the TRBD1 call by TCRdb cannot be tested. The CDR3 runs 13 residues. CDR1 and CDR2 from the germline V gene are SQVTM and ANQGSEA. The CDR3 spells CSVPGQGDYVYTF. The full variable domain, rest sourced from reference TRBV29-1 and TRBJ1-2, is SAVISQKPSRDICQRGTSLTIQCQVDSQVTMMFWYRQQPGQSLTLIATANQGSEATYESGFVIDKFPISRPNLTFSTLTVSNMSPEDSSIYLCSVPGQGDYVYTFGSGTRLTVV.

This CDR3 is CSARVLTGSARGTDTQYF. V gene TRBV20-1 combines with J gene TRBJ2-3; TCRdb reports TRBD1, a call that lacks DNA to check it against. The CDR3 has 18 residues. Germline V gene sequence: CDR1 DFQATT, CDR2 SNEGSKA (reference sequence).

The chain links TRBV3-1 to TRBJ2-1; TCRdb gives TRBD1 as the D gene, but with no DNA this cannot be confirmed. Germline assignment: CDR1 LGHDT and CDR2 YNNKEL (reference sequence). The CDR3 runs 14 residues. CDR3 protein: CASSRPGAYNEQFF.